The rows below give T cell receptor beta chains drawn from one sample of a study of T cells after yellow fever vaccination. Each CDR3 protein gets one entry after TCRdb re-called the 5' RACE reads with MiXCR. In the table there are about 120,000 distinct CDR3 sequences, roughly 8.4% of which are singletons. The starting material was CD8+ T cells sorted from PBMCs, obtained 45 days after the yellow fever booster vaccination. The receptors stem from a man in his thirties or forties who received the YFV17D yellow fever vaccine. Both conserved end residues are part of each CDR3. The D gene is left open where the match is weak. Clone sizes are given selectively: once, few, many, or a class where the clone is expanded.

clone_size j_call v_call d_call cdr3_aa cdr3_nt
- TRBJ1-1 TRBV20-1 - CSAFLGGNTEAFF TGCAGTGCCTTCTTGGGAGGGAACACTGAAGCTTTCTTT
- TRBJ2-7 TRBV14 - CASSQDLGSSIYEQYF TGTGCCAGCAGCCAAGATCTGGGATCCAGCATCTACGAGCAGTACTTC
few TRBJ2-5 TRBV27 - CASSLQAGDEETQYF TGTGCCAGCAGTTTACAAGCCGGGGATGAAGAGACCCAGTACTTC
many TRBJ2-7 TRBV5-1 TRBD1 CASSTSFTGTEGYEQYF TGCGCCAGCAGCACATCCTTTACTGGGACAGAGGGCTACGAGCAGTACTTC
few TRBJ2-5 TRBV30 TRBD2 CAREGLAETQYF TGTGCACGCGAAGGACTAGCGGAGACCCAGTACTTC
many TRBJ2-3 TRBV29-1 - CSVEGLVSDTDTQYF TGCAGCGTTGAAGGGCTAGTTTCTGACACAGATACGCAGTATTTT
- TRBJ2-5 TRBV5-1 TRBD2 CASSKGLAGEETQYF TGCGCCAGCAGCAAGGGACTAGCGGGAGAAGAGACCCAGTACTTC
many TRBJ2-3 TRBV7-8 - CASSDREARYTQYF TGTGCCAGCAGCGACCGGGAAGCAAGATATACGCAGTATTTT
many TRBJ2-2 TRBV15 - CATSRGGGELFF TGTGCCACCAGCAGAGGTGGGGGGGAGCTGTTTTTT
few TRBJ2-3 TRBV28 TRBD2 CASSLRGVDTQYF TGTGCCAGCAGTTTACGGGGGGTGGATACGCAGTATTTT
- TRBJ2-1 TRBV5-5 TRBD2 CASSLVLAGHYNEQFF TGTGCCAGCAGCTTGGTACTAGCGGGCCACTACAATGAGCAGTTCTTC
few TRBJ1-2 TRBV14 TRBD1 CASSPQGADYGYTF TGTGCCAGCAGCCCACAGGGGGCCGACTATGGCTACACCTTC
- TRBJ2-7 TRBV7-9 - CASSLAQGLLDYEQYF TGTGCCAGCAGCTTAGCCCAGGGCCTCCTAGACTACGAGCAGTACTTC
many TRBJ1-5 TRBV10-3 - CAISDNGPGNQPQHF TGTGCCATCAGTGACAACGGCCCGGGGAATCAGCCCCAGCATTTT
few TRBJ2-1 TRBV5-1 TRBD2 CASSLGVGAGSSYNEQFF TGCGCCAGCAGCTTGGGGGTGGGAGCGGGGAGCTCCTACAATGAGCAGTTCTTC
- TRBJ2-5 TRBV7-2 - CASSPDYLRSGETQYF TGTGCCAGCAGCCCGGACTACCTCCGGTCCGGAGAGACCCAGTACTTC
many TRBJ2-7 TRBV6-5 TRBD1 CASSSDPGQGIHEQYF TGTGCCAGCAGTTCGGACCCGGGACAGGGGATCCACGAGCAGTACTTC
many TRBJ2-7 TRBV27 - CASSPPPAWGEYF TGTGCCAGCAGTCCGCCCCCCGCATGGGGGGAGTACTTC
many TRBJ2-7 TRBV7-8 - CAVQGGYEGEQYF TGTGCCGTCCAGGGGGGGTACGAAGGGGAGCAGTACTTC
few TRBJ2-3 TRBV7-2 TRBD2 CASSLLAGDNTDTQYF TGTGCCAGCAGCCTGCTAGCGGGAGACAACACAGATACGCAGTATTTT
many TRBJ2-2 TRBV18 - CASSRRGGSEAGELFF TGTGCCAGCTCCCGTCGGGGAGGTAGCGAGGCCGGGGAGCTGTTTTTT
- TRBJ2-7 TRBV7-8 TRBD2 CASSLGAGTSGGGSYEQYF TGTGCCAGCAGCTTAGGTGCCGGGACTAGCGGAGGAGGGTCCTACGAGCAGTACTTC
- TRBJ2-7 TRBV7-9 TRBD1 CASSKPGQGLYEQYF TGTGCCAGCAGCAAGCCGGGACAGGGACTCTACGAGCAGTACTTC
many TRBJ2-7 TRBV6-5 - CASSYSASGTSYEQYF TGTGCCAGCAGTTACTCCGCCTCCGGGACTTCCTACGAGCAGTACTTC
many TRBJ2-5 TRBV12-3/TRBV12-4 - CASSLVGSDQETQYF TGTGCCAGCAGTTTAGTTGGTAGCGACCAAGAGACCCAGTACTTC
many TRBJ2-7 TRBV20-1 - CSAYDRQSSYEQYF TGCAGTGCTTACGACAGACAGAGCTCCTACGAGCAGTACTTC
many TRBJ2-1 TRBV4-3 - CASSPLARAGEQFF TGCGCCAGCAGCCCCCTGGCCCGAGCAGGTGAGCAGTTCTTC
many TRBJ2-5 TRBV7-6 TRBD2 CASSPGLAGVIETQYF TGTGCCAGCAGCCCAGGACTAGCGGGAGTTATTGAGACCCAGTACTTC
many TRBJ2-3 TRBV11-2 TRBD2 CASSWRLATSTDTQYF TGTGCCAGCAGCTGGCGACTAGCCACTAGCACAGATACGCAGTATTTT
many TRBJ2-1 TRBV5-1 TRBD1 CASSTGQGAPSSYNEQFF TGCGCCAGCAGCACCGGACAGGGGGCCCCCAGCTCCTACAATGAGCAGTTCTTC
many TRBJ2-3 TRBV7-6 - CASSFELTDTQYF TGTGCCAGCAGCTTCGAGCTCACAGATACGCAGTATTTT
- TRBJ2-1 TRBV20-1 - CSAPGTQTYNEQFF TGCAGTGCTCCCGGGACTCAAACCTACAATGAGCAGTTCTTC
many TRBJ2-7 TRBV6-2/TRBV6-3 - CASSSLRRDLREQYF TGTGCCAGCAGTTCCCTAAGGCGGGACTTGAGGGAGCAGTACTTC
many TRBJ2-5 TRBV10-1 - CASSEVRRGGETQYF TGCGCCAGCAGTGAGGTTCGAAGGGGAGGAGAGACCCAGTACTTC
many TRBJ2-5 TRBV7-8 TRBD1 CASSPGTEETQYF TGTGCCAGCAGCCCAGGGACAGAAGAGACCCAGTACTTC
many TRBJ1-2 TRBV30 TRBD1 CAWGDRAHYGYTF TGTGCCTGGGGTGACAGGGCCCATTATGGCTACACCTTC
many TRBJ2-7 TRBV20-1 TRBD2 CSAGTSGRIYEQYF TGCAGTGCTGGCACTAGCGGGAGAATCTACGAGCAGTACTTC
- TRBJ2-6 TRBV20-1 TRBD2 CSAPNIMGLAGVTGANVLTF TGCAGTGCCCCAAACATTATGGGACTAGCGGGAGTAACTGGGGCCAACGTCCTGACTTTC
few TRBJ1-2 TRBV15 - CATRSGGNYGYTF TGTGCCACCAGGTCCGGAGGGAATTATGGCTACACCTTC
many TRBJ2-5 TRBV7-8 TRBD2 CASRGLGPTQYF TGTGCCAGCAGGGGACTAGGGCCGACCCAGTACTTC
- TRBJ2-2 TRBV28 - CASSPGGANTGELFF TGTGCCAGCAGTCCTGGGGGAGCGAACACCGGGGAGCTGTTTTTT
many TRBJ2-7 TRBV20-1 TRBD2 CSAGPERELYEQYF TGCAGTGCTGGGCCCGAGCGGGAGCTCTACGAGCAGTACTTC
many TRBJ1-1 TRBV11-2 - CASSLLGGNTEAFF TGTGCCAGCAGCTTATTGGGGGGGAACACTGAAGCTTTCTTT
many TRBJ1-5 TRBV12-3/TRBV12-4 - CASTRGIQPQHF TGTGCCAGCACCAGGGGAATTCAGCCCCAGCATTTT
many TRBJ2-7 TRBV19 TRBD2 CASSYSGAYEQYF TGTGCCAGTAGTTATAGCGGGGCCTACGAGCAGTACTTC
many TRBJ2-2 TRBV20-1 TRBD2 CSASEAGETGELFF TGCAGTGCTTCCGAGGCGGGAGAGACCGGGGAGCTGTTTTTT
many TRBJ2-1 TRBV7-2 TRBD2 CASSSGTSGNEQFF TGTGCCAGCAGCTCCGGGACTAGCGGCAATGAGCAGTTCTTC
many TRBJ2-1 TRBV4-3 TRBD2 CASSQASGSYNEQFF TGCGCCAGCAGCCAGGCTAGCGGCTCCTACAATGAGCAGTTCTTC
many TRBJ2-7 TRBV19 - CASSISGNEADEQYF TGTGCCAGTAGTATCTCAGGGAACGAGGCTGACGAGCAGTACTTC
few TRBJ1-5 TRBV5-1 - CASSLNGGRGQPQHF TGCGCCAGCAGCCTAAACGGGGGGAGGGGTCAGCCCCAGCATTTT
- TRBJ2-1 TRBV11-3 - CASSFLTLERSVGINYNEQFF TGTGCCAGCAGCTTCTTAACCTTAGAACGTAGCGTCGGAATAAACTACAATGAGCAGTTCTTC
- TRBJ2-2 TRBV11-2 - CASSWGGETGELFF TGTGCCAGCAGCTGGGGGGGCGAAACCGGGGAGCTGTTTTTT
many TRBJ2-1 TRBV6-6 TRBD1 CATTTGGSYEQFF TGTGCCACCACGACAGGGGGGTCGTATGAGCAGTTCTTC
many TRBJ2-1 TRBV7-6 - CASSSLPPLGDEQFF TGTGCCAGCAGCTCCCTTCCACCGTTAGGCGATGAGCAGTTCTTC
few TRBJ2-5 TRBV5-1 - CASSLLTSPSGLQETQYF TGCGCCAGCAGCCTCCTTACTTCGCCCAGCGGGTTACAAGAGACCCAGTACTTC
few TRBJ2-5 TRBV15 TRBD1 CATSRSPGQGLQETQYF TGTGCCACCAGCAGATCTCCGGGACAGGGGCTCCAAGAGACCCAGTACTTC
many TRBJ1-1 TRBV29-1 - CSADPGAEAFF TGCAGCGCCGACCCAGGAGCTGAAGCTTTCTTT
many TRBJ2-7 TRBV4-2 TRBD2 CASSQIAGEVYEQYF TGCGCCAGCAGCCAAATAGCGGGGGAGGTTTACGAGCAGTACTTC
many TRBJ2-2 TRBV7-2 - CASTQGWGTGELFF TGTGCCAGCACCCAAGGTTGGGGAACCGGGGAGCTGTTTTTT
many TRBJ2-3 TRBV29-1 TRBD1 CSSRDRETDTQYF TGCAGCTCCCGGGACAGGGAGACAGATACGCAGTATTTT